This paragraph covers one T cell receptor beta chain sequence. The antigen is undetermined. The V gene lost 0 bases and the J gene lost 9 bases, with 10 bases spanning the gap. There are 13 residues in the CDR3. CDR1 and CDR2 (germline): SGDLS, YYNGEE. The PCR ran on 60 Vbeta and 13 Jbeta primers. Assay: immunoSEQ multiplex PCR; the TCRdb copy retains only in-frame clones and omits some. Here the sample spans about 15,000 clones, approximately 57% being singletons. This sample was included in a study of cytomegalovirus exposure and HLA in healthy donors. Study observations and caveats: Cytomegalovirus association was listed for around 180 TCR beta chains. In vitro assays verified that a few CMV-associated chains recognized CMV antigens specifically. Presence/absence analysis assumed near-uniform sequencing depth across donors.

Sequencing was done on a sample of PBMCs. The genes are TRBV9 and TRBJ2-1; possibly TRBD2 for D (7 bases). The source of this sequence is a woman aged 45-65 years in good health and CMV-seropositive. The CDR3 loop is CASSVVGGAEQFF. CDR3 sequence (DNA): TGTGCCAGCAGCGTAGTGGGGGGGGCTGAGCAGTTCTTC.